This TCR beta chain was sequenced for a study of cytomegalovirus exposure and HLA in healthy donors (dated by TCRdb to the late 2010s). Background for the entire study: An earlier analysis of some 550 of the donors reported about 250 Gb of sequence data and about 100 million unique TCR beta sequences from about 179 million T cells. Around 320 gigabases of sequencing data and 70 million to 100 million unique TCR sequences were included in an early release covering several hundred HLA-typed donors. Of the 300 to 500 genotyped donors, over 80% were placed in the genetic ancestry cluster associated with self-reported Caucasian donors. The study aimed to test whether cataloging public T cell receptors could reveal signatures of past pathogen exposure. The study profiled the T cell repertoires of more than 500 subjects by immunosequencing and related them to cytomegalovirus serostatus. Along with the approximately 650-subject first cohort, a separate validation cohort of over 90 different subjects was used. The study combined high-throughput TCR immunosequencing, statistical association of individual TCRs with disease status, and machine learning to predict cytomegalovirus infection status. In a later analysis, previously published TCR beta repertoires from more than 500 donors were re-analyzed and high-resolution HLA genotyping was added so that TCR occurrence patterns could be studied. Rather than drawing on any new phenotypic data, the later analysis identified candidate immune exposures from TCR beta sequences and the way those sequences occurred across donors. In an earlier analysis of about 590 of the donors, high-throughput TCR beta sequencing was used to judge whether each TCR beta V gene segment behaved as functional or pseudogenic. Donor age, sex, ethnicity and CMV serostatus were compiled together with the repertoire data. In a later genetic analysis, genome-wide SNP genotypes for 398 of the 666 donors were used, and that subset was treated as a discovery cohort. Every discovery cohort repertoire had been produced on one sequencing platform. Class I and class II HLA loci were covered by the typing at four-digit resolution. Typing coverage varied by locus: roughly 620-640 donors for A, B, C, DRB1 and DQB1; approximately 520 for DQA1; around 610 for DPA1; 450 to 480 for DPB1. About 5 DR-DQ haplotypes were handled as single units for association and clustering, since linkage in the cohort was strong. Among around 400 genotyped donors of the cohort, an average of around 240,000 unique TCR beta nucleotide sequences were sequenced per donor, roughly a sixth of them non-productive. Points the paper makes about the study in general: A group of highly shared sequence variants was considered likely to be a technical artifact of the sequencing pipeline. Because counts were too low, 15 to 20 rarely observed V segments, including chromosome 9 orphons, were excluded from the earlier analysis of 587 of the donors. It was suggested by the authors that the approach could potentially be generalized to other disease states and immunological phenotypes. Broadly in line with IMGT annotations, most TCR beta V segments showed up in productive rearrangements about 87% or about 30% of the time in an earlier analysis of around 550 of the donors. According to a later analysis, parvovirus B19, influenza, CMV and Epstein-Barr virus appeared linked to several top co-occurrence clusters. Immune exposure information for the cohort was limited to CMV serostatus. Because HLA typing was missing for some donors at each locus, association tests included only the typed subset. The 87-base-pair reads could not distinguish some IMGT-functional V segments, including TRBV6-2 and TRBV6-3, so those segments were excluded. At a false discovery rate of 0.05, a later analysis linked 16,951 TCR beta sequences to specific HLA alleles. In this cohort, only TCR beta chains were sequenced, and detectable features were limited by the absence of alpha or paired-chain data. According to a later analysis, TCR association rates differed among HLA loci, with DRB1 alleles showing the most associated TCRs and HLA-C alleles showing the fewest. V-gene and J-gene trimming of TCR beta chains was associated with a missense DCLRE1C variant in a later genetic analysis, and the association was replicated in an independent cohort. Linkage disequilibrium might explain the correlated functional status among segregating V segments, but an unknown experimental factor could not be ruled out. A later genetic analysis reported fewer N-insertions in productive TCRs among donors in an Asian-associated ancestry cluster than the roughly 700-donor mean. In vitro tests confirmed that a few of the cytomegalovirus-associated TCR beta chains recognize cytomegalovirus antigens. A further reported finding was that TCR beta sequences accurately predicted the HLA-A and HLA-B alleles for most subjects in the first cohort. A later analysis found that HLA-associated TCR beta chains were more clonally expanded and had lower generation probabilities than equally common non-associated chains. According to a later analysis, most CMV-associated TCR beta chains appeared to be HLA-restricted, and the HLA associations seemed to be driven largely by CMV exposure. Strong co-occurrence of HLA alleles, especially DR and DQ, made assigning TCR associations to individual alleles difficult. While some public TCRs were present in many individuals, most TCR sequences turned up only very rarely across donors. Presence/absence analyses assumed roughly uniform sequencing depth across donors, an assumption that may not hold. In both the original and validation cohorts, the classifier was reported to diagnose cytomegalovirus status with high specificity and sensitivity. A total of 150 or so TCR beta chains were listed by the study as associated with cytomegalovirus.

The cohort was made up of approximately 670 healthy bone marrow donors. At the time of sampling, every cohort member was nominally healthy, though immune exposures that went unrecorded were likely present. The donor tested CMV seropositive and was one of the 289 seropositive cohort members. Each donor provided a peripheral blood sample, and peripheral blood mononuclear cells were used for TCR beta sequencing. The Qiagen DNeasy Blood Extraction Kit was used to extract genomic DNA from the blood cell samples. In regard to this clone: No antigen is known for it. No clone much larger than this one lies a single base away; base qualities are absent.

The method was the immunoSEQ multiplex PCR assay. For the multiplex PCR, a mixture combining 60 forward primers for TCR Vbeta segments and 13 reverse primers for TCR Jbeta segments was used. Amplification of the CDR3 region of rearranged TCR beta genes was performed with a multiplex PCR assay on genomic DNA. On the Illumina HiSeq System, the amplified TCR beta libraries were sequenced as 87-base-pair reads. On the study's bioinformatics: In a later analysis, approximately 74 million unique TCR beta chains were counted across the roughly 700 repertoires, and about 10 million of these chains were shared by at least two donors. To remove PCR and sequencing errors, raw reads were error-corrected and collapsed into unique sequences using a nearest-neighbor algorithm that merged closely related sequences. V, D and J gene segments were assigned by aligning CDR3 sequences to IMGT reference sequences. For a sequence to be retained, at least a six-nucleotide match to both a V gene segment and a J gene segment was required. A rearrangement was called productive if the CDR3 had no stop codons and remained in frame with V and J, and every other rearrangement was called non-productive. Following IMGT convention, CDR3 was defined as the stretch from the second conserved V-encoded cysteine up to the conserved J-encoded phenylalanine. The earlier analysis of around 640 of the donors excluded sequences that lacked an unambiguous match to a single V gene segment. An earlier analysis of a few hundred of the donors classified V segments as functional when productive rearrangements were above 56.7% and as segregating when the standard deviation between donors was above 5%. A statistical classification framework was built for diagnosing cytomegalovirus status from the catalog of TCR beta chain sequences. In a later analysis, TCR nucleotide sequences were compared against IMGT/GENE-DB human TR gene sequences so that V and J genes could be assigned. Using the TCRdist pipeline, a later analysis assigned CDR3 sequences along with most-parsimonious VDJ recombination scenarios. In a later analysis, every TCR beta chain was defined by the combination of its CDR3 amino acid sequence and its V-gene family, and reads without a unique V-gene family were dropped. To address suspected cross-contamination and a sequencing artifact, a later analysis removed approximately 590 highly shared, low-generation-probability nucleotide sequences. For each public chain, a later analysis derived a clonal expansion index from normalized ranks of inferred template counts within each repertoire. A later analysis computed generation probabilities with a VDJ recombination model fitted to out-of-frame rearrangements, and checked the results against IGoR. In a later analysis, TCR-TCR, TCR-HLA and TCR-CMV co-occurrence was scored with hypergeometric tests, and a repertoire-size bias correction was applied to TCR pairs. A later analysis estimated false discovery rates by permuting HLA or CMV assignments 20 times. In a later analysis, co-occurring TCRs were grouped with DBSCAN, and TCRdist sequence similarity was added when clustering was performed within HLA-allele-positive subsets. For co-occurrence clustering, repertoires with fewer than 30,000 or more than 120,000 public chains were excluded, along with 4 to 6 repertoires with anomalous nucleotide sharing. TCRdb provides this immuneACCESS table in a form limited to in-frame rearrangements. Some clones are lacking; in checked studies, under half of them reflect an unresolved V gene, and why the rest are absent is not known. V and J calls and clone size are copied from that table; D and trimming were computed from the DNA. The sample table shows over 150,000 clones, and around four fifths are seen once. 1% of the sample is in the top ten clones.

Germline trimming amounts to 2 bases on V and 5 bases on J, with 12 as the count of junction bases outside the gene matches. CDR1 and CDR2, per the germline V gene, are SGHRS and YFSETQ. The CDR3 contains 16 residues, cysteine and phenylalanine counted. Only the CDR3 DNA stays, 48 bases, in frame from base 1. Recombination joined TRBV5-1 with TRBJ2-5, with 7 bases in between that match TRBD1. This TCR came from a woman between 50 and 59 years old in good health and CMV-seropositive. Specimen: PBMCs. The DNA is as follows: TGCGCCAGCAGCTTAGAAATCAGTACAGGGGAGGAGACCCAGTACTTC. Translated, it gives CASSLEISTGEETQYF.